These 26 T cell receptor beta chains share one sample of origin, sequenced in a study of T cell responses to AZD1222 COVID-19 vaccine. TCRdb's copy holds only in-frame clones and misses some; the assay was immunoSEQ multiplex PCR. The table lists 160,000 or so clones, about 90% of them singletons, with 4% to 5.5% in the top ten. The sequencing used peripheral blood, collected on day 0 of MenACWY control vaccination. These receptors originate from an adult in good health.

The rearrangement links TRBV12-3 or TRBV12-4 to TRBJ1-4, with a weak D call TRBD1 (6 bases). Trimming removed 2 bases from V and 8 bases from J, with 9 bases in between. The CDR3 sequence is 13 residues long. The CDR3 protein is CASSLSGVEKLFF. Written as DNA, the CDR3 is TGTGCCAGCAGTTTATCAGGGGTGGAAAAACTGTTTTTT.

This clone was seen more than once but under ten times. The chain has TRBV28 and TRBJ1-3, with no clear D. The germline V gene encodes CDR1 MDHEN and CDR2 SYDVKM. CDR3 length: 13 residues. V was trimmed by 3 bases and J by 6 bases, leaving 9 bases between them. CDR3 in amino acids: CASSLHRANTIYF. The CDR3 DNA reads TGTGCCAGCAGTTTGCACAGAGCAAACACCATATATTTT. Together with reference TRBV28 and TRBJ1-3, the CDR3 gives the full variable domain: DVKVTQSSRYLVKRTGEKVFLECVQDMDHENMFWYRQDPGLGLRLIYFSYDVKMKEKGDIPEGYSVSREKKERFSLILESASTNQTSMYLCASSLHRANTIYFGEGSWLTVV.

V gene TRBV5-1 combines with J gene TRBJ2-3, with D possibly TRBD1 on 6 matching bases. Germline CDR1 reads SGHRS; CDR2 reads YFSETQ. CDR3 length: 16 amino acids. Deletions cut 4 bases from V and 4 bases from J, with 19 bases between. The CDR3 reads CASSKVDPGDADTQYF. CDR3 DNA: TGCGCCAGCAGCAAAGTGGACCCAGGGGATGCAGATACGCAGTATTTT.

The chain carries TRBV7-9 and TRBJ2-4; D possibly corresponds to TRBD1 (5 bases). V was cut by 5 bases and J by 8 bases, with 10 bases left in between. Looked up from germline, CDR1 is SEHNR and CDR2 is FQNEAQ (reference sequence). The CDR3 loop spans 12 amino acids. The CDR3 DNA reads TGTGCCAGCAGCCAGGGCCGGGACATTCAGTACTTC. Amino acids: CASSQGRDIQYF. The variable domain in full, completed from reference TRBV7-9 and TRBJ2-4, reads DTGVSQNPRHKITKRGQNVTFRCDPISEHNRLYWYRQTLGQGPEFLTYFQNEAQLEKSRLLSDRFSAERPKGSFSTLEIQRTEQGDSAMYLCASSQGRDIQYFGAGTRLSVL.

The chain employs TRBV28 and TRBJ2-1; 8 nucleotides match TRBD2. Germline V gene sequence: CDR1 MDHEN, CDR2 SYDVKM. V dropped 10 bases and J dropped 6; count of bases not matched to a gene: 5. This CDR3 is 12 amino acids long. The CDR3 loop reads CATLSGINEQFF. The CDR3 bases are TGTGCCACCCTTAGCGGGATCAATGAGCAGTTCTTC.

V usage is TRBV6-5 and J usage is TRBJ1-1; no clear D. This CDR3 has 12 amino acids. The germline V gene has CDR1 MNHEY and CDR2 SVGAGI. V was trimmed by 6 bases and J by 1 base, leaving 6 bases between them. The CDR3 DNA reads as TGTGCCAGCAGCCGGTGGAACACTGAAGCTTTCTTT. Translated: CASSRWNTEAFF.

J is TRBJ1-1 and V is TRBV20-1; no reliable D call. Trimming stripped 3 bases from V and 8 bases from J, with 10 bases between. The CDR3 is made up of 11 amino acids. CDR1 and CDR2 from the germline V gene are DFQATT and SNEGSKA (reference sequence). The CDR3 DNA follows: TGCAGTGCTAGTCCGACTGTAGAAGCTTTCTTT. Amino acids: CSASPTVEAFF.

V usage is TRBV19 and J usage is TRBJ2-3; D perhaps matches TRBD2 (6 bases). CDR1 and CDR2 (germline): LNHDA, SQIVND (reference sequence). CDR3 length equals 15 residues. Trimming left V 3 bases short and J 0 bases short, with 10 bases between. The CDR3 loop is CASSIGGESTDTQYF. CDR3 DNA: TGTGCCAGTAGTATCGGCGGGGAAAGCACAGATACGCAGTATTTT.

This clone was seen more than once but under ten times. The chain employs TRBV6-5 and TRBJ1-5; TRBD1 agrees at 7 bases. CDR3 length: 16 residues. CDR1 is MNHEY and CDR2 is SVGAGI in the germline V gene. J was trimmed by 1 base and V by 2 bases; bases with no gene match: 5. CDR3 in DNA: TGTGCCAGCAGTTACGACAGGGTTGCGAGCAATCAGCCCCAGCATTTT. Translating gives CASSYDRVASNQPQHF.

A note on this clone: One junction end does not reproduce the germline sequence, and a read error may be involved. The chain recombines TRBV2 with TRBJ1-4; D not certain. CDR3 length equals 15 residues. CDR1 is SNHLY and CDR2 is FYNNEI in the germline V gene. CDR3 sequence (DNA): TGTGCCAGCAGTACCCGACGGGGTTCTAAGGAAAAACTGTTTTTT. Amino acids: CASSTRRGSKEKLFF.

The chain carries TRBV19 and TRBJ2-2; TRBD1 matches 7 bases. V lost 7 bases to trimming and J lost 6 bases; unmatched junction nucleotides: 5. The CDR3 has 13 amino acids. Looked up from germline, CDR1 is LNHDA and CDR2 is SQIVND (reference sequence). This CDR3 is CASTKGGSGELFF. The DNA of the CDR3 is TGTGCCAGTACCAAAGGGGGCTCCGGGGAGCTGTTTTTT.

The CDR3 DNA reads as TGTGCCAGCTCACCACCGATCACAGGGACTGGCTACACCTTC. It yields the protein CASSPPITGTGYTF. The rearrangement joins TRBV18 to TRBJ1-2, with D maybe TRBD1 (6 bases). With 0 bases removed from V and 7 bases from J, the gap between germline ends came to 12 bases. CDR3 length equals 14 residues. Germline V lookup: CDR1 KGHSH, CDR2 LQKENI. The full variable domain, in which reference TRBV18 and TRBJ1-2 provide the parts outside the CDR3, is NAGVMQNPRHLVRRRGQEARLRCSPMKGHSHVYWYRQLPEEGLKFMVYLQKENIIDESGMPKERFSAEFPKEGPSILRIQQVVRGDSAAYFCASSPPITGTGYTFGSGTRLTVV.

This chain uses TRBV3-1 (or the pseudogene TRBV3-2) with TRBJ2-2; a possible D gene is TRBD2 (5 bases). The V gene's germline CDR1 is LGHDT and CDR2 YNNKEL (reference sequence). Trimming stripped 5 bases from V and 6 bases from J, with 19 bases between. The CDR3 has 16 residues. The CDR3 nucleotides are TGTGCCAGCAGCTATGCTCTTGGACTTACTTCCGGGGAGCTGTTTTTT. Protein: CASSYALGLTSGELFF.

The CDR3 region is CASSFSRDEQYF. CDR3 nucleotide sequence: TGTGCCAGCAGCTTTTCCCGGGACGAGCAGTACTTC. This sequence joins TRBV7-2 and TRBJ2-7; D remains unclear. The germline CDR1 and CDR2 sequences are SGHTA and FQGNSA. Deletions cut 3 bases from V and 5 bases from J, with 8 bases between. The length of the CDR3 is 12 residues. The whole variable domain, filled in from reference TRBV7-2 and TRBJ2-7, reads GAGVSQSPSNKVTEKGKDVELRCDPISGHTALYWYRQSLGQGLEFLIYFQGNSAPDKSGLPSDRFSAERTGGSVSTLTIQRTQQEDSAVYLCASSFSRDEQYFGPGTRLTVT.

The chain links TRBV13 to TRBJ1-6; a possible D gene is TRBD1 (5 bases). Germline V gene lookup returns CDR1 PRHDT and CDR2 FYEKMQ (reference sequence). The V end lost 4 bases, the J end lost 5 bases, and 12 bases lay between the germline ends. The CDR3 has 15 amino acids. CDR3 in DNA: TGTGCCAGCAGCTCGTCACGGGGGGATAATTCACCCCTCCACTTT. Amino acids: CASSSSRGDNSPLHF.

This chain links TRBV19 with TRBJ2-1; 7 bases fit TRBD2. With 9 bases clipped from V and 0 bases from J, the junction kept 5 bases outside the gene matches. Germline V gene lookup returns CDR1 LNHDA and CDR2 SQIVND (reference sequence). This CDR3 contains 14 residues. CDR3 bases: TGTGCCAGCCGGAGCGGGAACTCCTACAATGAGCAGTTCTTC. It encodes CASRSGNSYNEQFF.

This rearrangement joins TRBV27 to TRBJ2-3; 9 nucleotides align to TRBD1. V lost 4 bases, J lost 1 base, and 3 bases stayed unmatched. The V gene's germline CDR1 is MNHEY and CDR2 SMNVEV (reference sequence). CDR3 length equals 15 residues. In nucleotides, the CDR3 is TGTGCCAGCAGTTACACAGGGGGCCGCACAGATACGCAGTATTTT. This sequence encodes CASSYTGGRTDTQYF.

On this clone itself: Other DNA sequences from this sample encode an identical CDR3 as well. This rearrangement joins TRBV30 to TRBJ1-5, with unresolved D. Trimming pared 1 base from V and 0 bases from J, leaving 1 base between. This CDR3 is 12 amino acids long. CDR1 and CDR2 (germline): GTSNPN, SVGIG (reference sequence). The CDR3 spells CAWSGSNQPQHF. In DNA, the CDR3 is TGTGCCTGGAGTGGTAGCAATCAGCCCCAGCATTTT.

V usage is TRBV7-2 and J usage is TRBJ2-5; 11 bases align to TRBD2. The ends lost 5 bases at V and 1 base at J; junction bases unmatched: 3. Germline lookup yields CDR1 SGHTA and CDR2 FQGNSA. The CDR3 is 15 amino acids. The CDR3 nucleotides are TGTGCCAGCAGCGAGCTAGCGGGAGGCCAAGAGACCCAGTACTTC. Amino acid sequence: CASSELAGGQETQYF.

As DNA, the CDR3 is TGTGCCAGTAGGACGCGGGCCACCGGGGAGCTGTTTTTT. Translation gives CASRTRATGELFF. The chain has TRBV19 and TRBJ2-2; tentative D call: TRBD2 (5 bases). CDR3 length: 13 residues. V was cut by 6 bases and J by 4 bases, with 9 bases left in between. Germline CDR1 is LNHDA and CDR2 is SQIVND (reference sequence).

V is TRBV29-1 and J is TRBJ1-2; 7 bases map to TRBD1. CDR1 is SQVTM and CDR2 is ANQGSEA in the germline V gene. Germline trimming cut 7 bases from V and 4 bases from J; bases unmatched to any gene: 9. The length of the CDR3 is 13 residues. CDR3 nucleotide sequence: TGCAGCGCGGCAGGGGGTTCGGTCTATGGCTACACCTTC. Amino acid sequence: CSAAGGSVYGYTF.

This clone turned up a few times. J is TRBJ2-1 and V is TRBV7-2, with D possibly being TRBD1 (6 bases). V gave up 5 bases and J gave up 7 bases, with 21 bases separating them. The CDR3 runs to 16 residues. From germline, CDR1 is SGHTA and CDR2 FQGNSA. The CDR3 nucleotides are TGTGCCAGCAGCCCAACAGGAAGGGGGATTACAAATGAGCAGTTCTTC. It codes for CASSPTGRGITNEQFF.

This clone was seen a handful of times. The chain is built from TRBV19 and TRBJ1-1; a possible D gene is TRBD1 (5 bases). The CDR3 length is 14 residues. Per the germline V gene, CDR1 is LNHDA and CDR2 is SQIVND (reference sequence). V dropped 0 bases and J dropped 6 bases, with 11 bases sitting between them. CDR3 nucleotide sequence: TGTGCCAGTAGTATAGACAAGGGGCTCCCTGAAGCTTTCTTT. Protein: CASSIDKGLPEAFF.

V gene TRBV6-6 combines with J gene TRBJ1-4; no firm D call. The germline CDR1 and CDR2 sequences are MNHNY and SVGAGI (reference sequence). V shed 6 bases and J shed 13 bases, with 12 bases lying between them. The CDR3 sequence is 11 residues long. The CDR3 DNA sequence: TGTGCCAGCAGCTCCCTAGGCGGACTGTTTTTT. Translating gives CASSSLGGLFF.

The chain uses TRBV10-2 and TRBJ2-7; TRBD2 agrees at 13 bases. The length of the CDR3 is 16 residues. V lost 4 bases to trimming and J lost 6 bases; unmatched junction nucleotides: 9. CDR1 and CDR2 from the germline V gene are WSHSY and SAAADI. Here the CDR3 DNA reads TGCGCCAGCAGTGCGACAGGGGGACTAGCGGGAAGCGAGCAGTACTTC. It codes for CASSATGGLAGSEQYF.

V usage is TRBV11-2 and J usage is TRBJ2-7; 12 bases are shared with TRBD2. Per the germline V gene, CDR1 is SGHAT and CDR2 is FQNNGV. V lost 0 bases to trimming and J lost 6 bases; unmatched junction nucleotides: 3. The CDR3 runs to 15 residues. In nucleotides, the CDR3 is TGTGCCAGCAGCTTAGAACGGACTAGCGGGATCGAGCAGTACTTC. Translating gives CASSLERTSGIEQYF.